This TCR beta chain was sequenced for a study of blood T cells in healthy people across ages. Sample-barcoded 5' priming and a J-beta primer mix drove a second PCR of about 6 to 12 cycles. Every molecule of cDNA carried a tag from a template-switch adaptor with 12 random nucleotides. MiXCR was run by TCRdb on the 5' RACE reads, yielding one entry per CDR3 protein. This sample has 1.4 million to 1.5 million distinct CDR3 sequences; 42% occur once, and the top ten carry roughly 7.9%. Germline V gene sequence: CDR1 MDHEN, CDR2 SYDVKM. The V end was cut by 2 bases, the J end by 0 bases, with 14 bases between. The CDR3 contains 18 residues.

The sample was blood. The rearrangement joins TRBV28 to TRBJ2-6, with D possibly matching TRBD2 (6 bases). This receptor was taken from a woman between 18 and 30 years old in good health. The CDR3 region has the DNA TGTGCCAGCAGTTTAGTGGGACTGCCCTACTCTGGGGCCAACGTCCTGACTTTC. Translation: CASSLVGLPYSGANVLTF.